The present T cell receptor (beta chain) was sequenced within a study of T cells after yellow fever vaccination. Study-level information: Fractions of limited cellularity were prepared by means of SMART-Seq v4 Ultra Low Input. General observations from the study: Across the CD4 and CD8 compartments, a small share of clonotypes was present in both. Faster peaking, at day 5 versus 15, marked a secondary response that was weaker.

This clonotype was found many times. The antigen is unknown. MiXCR, run by TCRdb on the 5' RACE reads, gives a single entry per CDR3 protein. This sample has around 310,000 distinct CDR3 sequences; 3% to 4.5% occur once, and the top ten carry roughly 24%. Germline CDR1 is SGHTA and CDR2 is FQGNSA. Trimming stripped 6 bases from V and 1 base from J, with 6 bases between. The CDR3 contains 12 residues. This receptor was identified in a man younger than 30 who received the YFV17D yellow fever vaccine. Material: PBMCs, obtained 5 days after the yellow fever booster vaccination. This chain connects TRBV7-2 to TRBJ1-1, with unresolved D. CDR3 in DNA: TGTGCCAGCAGAGCCTGGAACACTGAAGCTTTCTTT. Its translation is CASRAWNTEAFF.